These 11 T cell receptor beta chains share one sample of origin, sequenced in a study of technical replicates of blood from several donors. Produced via immunoSEQ multiplex PCR; TCRdb's table is partial and in-frame only. The data show about 72,000 clones, around 92% seen once. Sample: T cells isolated from PBMCs. The receptors were sampled from a human donor in good health.

V usage is TRBV30 and J usage is TRBJ1-1; 7 bases are shared with TRBD1. CDR3 length equals 9 residues. Germline V gene lookup returns CDR1 GTSNPN and CDR2 SVGIG (reference sequence). V trimming: 8 bases; J trimming: 11 bases; junction bases outside the gene matches: 5. The CDR3 here is CALGQFAFF. CDR3 nucleotide sequence: TGTGCCCTGGGACAGTTTGCTTTCTTT.

The rearrangement links TRBV2 to TRBJ2-2; TRBD2 might be the D (5 bases). Germline V gene lookup returns CDR1 SNHLY and CDR2 FYNNEI. V shed 6 bases and J shed 5 bases, with 10 bases lying between them. The CDR3 is 13 residues long. The CDR3 DNA is TGTGCCAGCAGACTAGACGTAACCGGGGAGCTGTTTTTT. Protein product: CASRLDVTGELFF.

This chain uses TRBV9 with TRBJ2-1; D not resolved. The CDR3 extends over 13 amino acids. Trimming left V 0 bases short and J 10 bases short, with 11 bases between. Germline values: CDR1 SGDLS, CDR2 YYNGEE. The CDR3 DNA sequence: TGTGCCAGCAGCGTAGCACCCAGGATGGAGCAGTTCTTC. Amino acid sequence: CASSVAPRMEQFF. Looking up the rest from reference TRBV9 and TRBJ2-1 gives the full variable domain: DSGVTQTPKHLITATGQRVTLRCSPRSGDLSVYWYQQSLDQGLQFLIQYYNGEERAKGNILERFSAQQFPDLHSELNLSSLELGDSALYFCASSVAPRMEQFFGPGTRLTVL.

V and J are TRBV7-9 and TRBJ1-1; 9 positions match TRBD1. V gave up 5 bases and J gave up 0 bases; unmatched junction bases: 7. This CDR3 contains 16 residues. The germline V gene encodes CDR1 SEHNR and CDR2 FQNEAQ (reference sequence). The CDR3 nucleotides read TGTGCCAGCAGCCCGAACAGGGGGCCCATGAACACTGAAGCTTTCTTT. It is translated as CASSPNRGPMNTEAFF. Complete variable domain (other parts from reference TRBV7-9 and TRBJ1-1): DTGVSQNPRHKITKRGQNVTFRCDPISEHNRLYWYRQTLGQGPEFLTYFQNEAQLEKSRLLSDRFSAERPKGSFSTLEIQRTEQGDSAMYLCASSPNRGPMNTEAFFGQGTRLTVV.

The rearrangement joins TRBV25-1 to TRBJ2-7; D may be TRBD1 (5 bases). V was shortened by 9 bases and J by 0 bases, with 12 bases between the two germline ends. CDR1 is MGHDK and CDR2 is SYGVNS in the germline V gene. The CDR3 contains 13 residues. The CDR3 DNA reads as TGTGCCAGTCAGGGAATAGCCTCCTACGAGCAGTACTTC. It yields the protein CASQGIASYEQYF.

This clone was recorded once. This chain joins TRBV27 and TRBJ2-7, with a possible D match to TRBD1 (6 bases). CDR1 is MNHEY, CDR2 SMNVEV, per germline (reference sequence). The CDR3 sequence is 11 residues long. Trimming shortened V by 9 bases and J by 5 bases, and 11 bases separated the two germline ends. CDR3 coding DNA: TGTGCCAGTAGCAGGGGCGACGAGCAGTACTTC. Protein sequence: CASSRGDEQYF.

In nucleotides, the CDR3 is TGTGCCAGCAGCGTAGGGGGGGGCTCCTACAATGAGCAGTTCTTC. This encodes CASSVGGGSYNEQFF. The chain links TRBV9 to TRBJ2-1; TRBD2 aligns across 7 bases. The CDR3 extends over 15 amino acids. The germline CDR1 and CDR2 sequences are SGDLS and YYNGEE. The junction had 0 bases not matched to a gene; V was cut back by 0 bases and J by 0 bases.

The chain employs TRBV21-1 and TRBJ1-2; the tabulated D call, TRBD1, remains unverified against the DNA. TRBV21-1 is a pseudogene segment. The CDR3 sequence is 14 residues long. The CDR3 loop reads CASFLGQATYGYTF. The CDR3 coding sequence is TGTGCCAGCTTCCTTGGACAGGCAACTTATGGCTACACCTTC.

V gene TRBV21-1 combines with J gene TRBJ1-5. TRBV21-1 counts as a pseudogene. The length of the CDR3 is 14 residues. The CDR3 coding sequence is TGTGCCAGCAGCCCCGACGGGGGCAATCAGCCCCAGCATTTT. Translation: CASSPDGGNQPQHF.

The chain links TRBV11-2 to TRBJ2-3, with 7 bases matching TRBD2. The junction had 5 bases not matched to a gene; V was cut back by 3 bases and J by 2 bases. The CDR3 is 15 residues long. CDR1 and CDR2 (germline): SGHAT, FQNNGV. CDR3 residues: CASSFLRDYTDTQYF. The CDR3 DNA sequence: TGTGCCAGCAGCTTTCTCCGGGACTACACAGATACGCAGTATTTT.

The J gene is TRBJ2-7, the V gene TRBV27; D is unclear. The V and J ends lost 3 bases and 3 bases respectively, with 9 bases between them. Per germline, CDR1 MNHEY and CDR2 SMNVEV (reference sequence). The CDR3 is made up of 13 amino acids. The CDR3 loop reads CASSFGANYEQYF. The DNA of the CDR3 is TGTGCCAGCAGTTTTGGAGCGAACTACGAGCAGTACTTC.